These 20 T cell receptor beta chains came from one sample sequenced in a study of blood T cell repertoires in COVID-19. This table comes from immunoSEQ multiplex PCR, and its TCRdb copy is limited to in-frame clones, with some not included. The sample consists of hundreds of thousands of clones, over 75% of them appearing once. The sample comprised PBMCs or T cells enriched from blood (not recorded which). The receptors stem from a woman between 25 and 40 years old who had recovered from COVID-19.

J is TRBJ1-4 and V is TRBV6-5; TRBD1 is a possible D gene (6 bases). Germline V gene lookup returns CDR1 MNHEY and CDR2 SVGAGI. V was shortened by 6 bases and J by 5 bases, with 13 bases between the two germline ends. The CDR3 runs 14 residues. The CDR3 DNA sequence: TGTGCCAGCAGACTCACAGGGCGGAATGAAAAACTGTTTTTT. Its translation is CASRLTGRNEKLFF.

The J gene is TRBJ1-4, the V gene TRBV13, with TRBD1 matching 8 bases. Trimming removed 8 bases from V and 7 bases from J; junction bases left unmatched: 9. The germline gives CDR1 PRHDT, CDR2 FYEKMQ (reference sequence). CDR3 length: 14 residues. The CDR3 DNA reads TGTGCCAGCGTAGCGGGGGACAGGAGTGAAAAACTGTTTTTT. It is translated as CASVAGDRSEKLFF.

This clone came up a few times. The chain combines TRBV30 with TRBJ1-2; no definite D call. This CDR3 contains 14 residues. Trimming stripped 6 bases from V and 5 bases from J, with 19 bases between. Germline V gene data show CDR1 as GTSNPN and CDR2 as SVGIG (reference sequence). This CDR3 reads CACVLGPSGYGYTF. CDR3 nucleotide sequence: TGTGCCTGTGTCCTCGGGCCCTCGGGGTATGGCTACACCTTC.

This chain uses TRBV7-2 with TRBJ2-7; TRBD1 is a possible D gene (6 bases). The CDR3 loop spans 13 amino acids. Germline CDR1 and CDR2: SGHTA and FQGNSA. The V end lost 6 bases, the J end lost 3 bases, and 12 bases lay between the germline ends. This CDR3 reads CASSHAQGYEQYF. Here the CDR3 DNA reads TGTGCCAGCAGTCACGCACAGGGCTACGAGCAGTACTTC.

The chain has TRBV5-1 and TRBJ2-1; TRBD2 aligns across 12 bases. The V gene's germline CDR1 is SGHRS and CDR2 YFSETQ. V was clipped by 4 bases and J by 8 bases; unmatched bases: 7. The CDR3 is 15 residues long. This chain's CDR3 is CASSPLAGGLYEQFF. In nucleotides, the CDR3 is TGCGCCAGCAGCCCCCTAGCGGGGGGGCTCTATGAGCAGTTCTTC.

This clone was recorded once. The chain has TRBV6-5 and TRBJ2-5; 7 bases agree with TRBD1. CDR1 is MNHEY and CDR2 is SVGAGI in the germline V gene. J was trimmed by 5 bases and V by 7 bases; bases with no gene match: 10. The CDR3 totals 14 residues. The CDR3: CASKARQGWETQYF. CDR3 bases: TGTGCCAGCAAAGCAAGACAGGGATGGGAGACCCAGTACTTC.

This chain joins TRBV19 and TRBJ1-3; no firm D call. In germline, CDR1 is LNHDA, CDR2 SQIVND (reference sequence). There are 11 residues in the CDR3. V was pared by 3 bases and J by 16 bases, with 13 bases between. CDR3 loop: CASSIGSLRYF. The CDR3 bases are TGTGCCAGTAGTATTGGCTCATTGAGGTATTTT.

J is TRBJ1-1 and V is TRBV3-1 (or the pseudogene TRBV3-2), with a possible D match to TRBD1 (5 bases). V dropped 5 bases and J dropped 5 bases, with 9 bases sitting between them. Germline loops: CDR1 LGHDT, CDR2 YNNKEL (reference sequence). The CDR3 runs 12 residues. The CDR3 nucleotides are TGTGCCAGCAGCTCGGGGGTAACTGAAGCTTTCTTT. Translated, it gives CASSSGVTEAFF.

The chain uses TRBV24-1 and TRBJ2-3; TRBD1 aligns across 10 bases. V lost 3 bases to trimming and J lost 5 bases; unmatched junction nucleotides: 7. Looked up from germline, CDR1 is KGHDR and CDR2 is SFDVKD. This CDR3 is built from 16 residues. Here the CDR3 reads CATSDHGTGAEDTQYF. CDR3 DNA: TGTGCCACCAGTGATCACGGGACAGGGGCGGAAGATACGCAGTATTTT.

This chain links TRBV2 with TRBJ2-5; D possibly corresponds to TRBD2 (5 bases). The germline gives CDR1 SNHLY, CDR2 FYNNEI. The CDR3 sequence is 13 residues long. V was clipped by 4 bases and J by 3 bases, with 9 bases between them. Written as DNA, the CDR3 is TGTGCCAGCAGTGCGCGGGCAGAAGAGACCCAGTACTTC. This gives the protein CASSARAEETQYF.

The rearrangement uses TRBV3-1 (or the pseudogene TRBV3-2) and TRBJ2-5, with D tentatively TRBD2 (7 bases). Germline CDR1 is LGHDT and CDR2 is YNNKEL (reference sequence). The CDR3 contains 13 residues. V lost 7 bases to trimming and J lost 9 bases, with 18 bases between them. The CDR3 DNA reads TGTGCCAGCACCCCACTCGGGGGGCAGTCCCAGTACTTC. It yields the protein CASTPLGGQSQYF.

The V call is TRBV27, the J call TRBJ2-1; TRBD1 matches 7 bases. Germline CDR1 and CDR2: MNHEY and SMNVEV (reference sequence). CDR3 length: 14 amino acids. V dropped 2 bases and J dropped 6; count of bases not matched to a gene: 4. CDR3 loop: CASSLDRDFNEQFF. DNA for the CDR3: TGTGCCAGCAGTTTAGACAGGGATTTCAATGAGCAGTTCTTC.

The V call is TRBV3-1 (or the pseudogene TRBV3-2), the J call TRBJ2-1, with D perhaps matching TRBD2 (6 bases). V was pared by 0 bases and J by 6 bases, with 9 bases between. The CDR3 contains 14 residues. Germline loops: CDR1 LGHDT, CDR2 YNNKEL (reference sequence). The CDR3 here is CASSQDLRGNEQFF. In DNA, the CDR3 is TGTGCCAGCAGCCAAGATTTGCGGGGCAATGAGCAGTTCTTC.

J is TRBJ1-5 and V is TRBV29-1, with unresolved D. Trimming left V 5 bases short and J 8 bases short, with 13 bases between. The CDR3 has 12 amino acids. Germline-derived CDR1 and CDR2 are SQVTM and ANQGSEA. The CDR3 nucleotides read TGCAGCGTTATATCCCGGGGAGAGCCCCAGCATTTT. This sequence encodes CSVISRGEPQHF.

This rearrangement joins TRBV30 to TRBJ2-2; the D is unclear. The CDR3 is 14 residues long. The germline gives CDR1 GTSNPN, CDR2 SVGIG (reference sequence). The ends were cut back, 2 bases at V and 7 bases at J, with 14 bases in the middle. The CDR3 loop reads CAWSIRIQNGELFF. The CDR3 bases are TGTGCCTGGAGTATCCGAATTCAGAACGGGGAGCTGTTTTTT.

The rearrangement joins TRBV7-8 to TRBJ2-2; a possible D gene is TRBD1 (6 bases). The CDR3 runs 15 residues. Germline CDR1 reads SGHVS; CDR2 reads FQNEAQ. V was shortened by 8 bases and J by 4 bases, with 17 bases between the two germline ends. In DNA form, the CDR3 reads TGTGCCAGCCCAATCGAGGGGGACCGCACCGGGGAGCTGTTTTTT. This codes for CASPIEGDRTGELFF.

The chain couples TRBV5-1 to TRBJ1-1; 8 bases agree with TRBD1. CDR3 length equals 15 residues. Germline V gene sequence: CDR1 SGHRS, CDR2 YFSETQ. Trimming took 4 bases from V and 1 from J; bases not matched to a gene: 6. This CDR3 is CASSPFDRGNTEAFF. For the CDR3, the DNA is TGCGCCAGCAGCCCGTTTGACAGGGGGAACACTGAAGCTTTCTTT.

J is TRBJ2-2 and V is TRBV11-2; 9 nucleotides agree with TRBD2. The CDR3 consists of 15 residues. V was clipped by 5 bases and J by 5 bases; unmatched bases: 6. The germline V gene has CDR1 SGHAT and CDR2 FQNNGV. For the CDR3, the DNA is TGTGCCAGCAGCCAGCGAAGCGGGGGGACCGGGGAGCTGTTTTTT. This sequence encodes CASSQRSGGTGELFF.

The V gene is TRBV5-4, the J gene TRBJ2-7; possible D gene TRBD1, 5 bases. CDR3 length: 15 residues. Trimming left V 4 bases short and J 2 bases short, with 16 bases between. Germline V gene data show CDR1 as SGHNT and CDR2 as YYREEE (reference sequence). This CDR3 is CASSAAPTDTYEQYF. DNA of the CDR3: TGTGCCAGCAGCGCCGCCCCGACAGATACCTACGAGCAGTACTTC. The whole variable domain, filled in from reference TRBV5-4 and TRBJ2-7, reads ETGVTQSPTHLIKTRGQQVTLRCSSQSGHNTVSWYQQALGQGPQFIFQYYREEENGRGNFPPRFSGLQFPNYSSELNVNALELDDSALYLCASSAAPTDTYEQYFGPGTRLTVT.

The chain combines TRBV28 with TRBJ1-5; TRBD1 might be the D (6 bases). The germline V and J ends were trimmed by 4 bases and 4 bases, with 11 bases remaining between them. This CDR3 spans 14 amino acids. CDR1 is MDHEN and CDR2 is SYDVKM in the germline V gene. In nucleotides, the CDR3 is TGTGCCAGCAGTTGGACGCAGGGGAATCAGCCCCAGCATTTT. This encodes CASSWTQGNQPQHF.